The 29 T cell receptor beta chains below come from one sample, sequenced in a study of T cell changes during pregnancy in multiple sclerosis. Measured with immunoSEQ multiplex PCR; TCRdb has only the in-frame clones, and not every one. The repertoire consists of fewer than 90,000 clones, with around 93% occurring once and the leading ten covering more than 0.8%. The sequences come from peripheral blood, collected in the first trimester of pregnancy. These TCRs come from a female donor with multiple sclerosis, enrolled in a pregnancy study.

This chain joins TRBV9 and TRBJ1-2; 10 bases fit TRBD1. The CDR3 has 15 amino acids. The V gene end was trimmed by 0 bases and the J gene end by 6 bases; junction bases not matched to a gene: 5. Germline CDR1 and CDR2: SGDLS and YYNGEE. The CDR3: CASSVAPTGGDGYTF. DNA for the CDR3: TGTGCCAGCAGCGTAGCCCCGACAGGGGGCGATGGCTACACCTTC.

The chain carries TRBV7-6 and TRBJ1-5; D might be TRBD1 (5 bases). The CDR3 is made up of 13 amino acids. Trimming left V 1 base short and J 6 bases short, with 7 bases between. Looked up from germline, CDR1 is SGHVS and CDR2 is FNYEAQ. The CDR3 spells CASSLEQGQPQHF. CDR3 in DNA: TGTGCCAGCAGCTTAGAGCAGGGTCAGCCCCAGCATTTT.

The rearrangement joins TRBV2 to TRBJ2-1, with 9 bases matching TRBD2. The CDR3 has 15 residues. Germline V CDR1 and CDR2: SNHLY, FYNNEI. After removal of 6 bases from V and 3 bases from J, the junction contained 6 bases not matched to a gene. CDR3 in DNA: TGTGCCAGCAGCCCCGGGACTAGCAGCTACAATGAGCAGTTCTTC. This encodes CASSPGTSSYNEQFF.

CDR3 in DNA: TGCGCCAGCAGTCCGTCTTCCGGGACTAGCGGGAGGGCCCGCAATGAGCAGTTCTTC. This codes for CASSPSSGTSGRARNEQFF. This rearrangement joins TRBV5-1 to TRBJ2-1; 16 bases are a match to TRBD2. Germline CDR1 reads SGHRS; CDR2 reads YFSETQ. Unmatched junction bases numbered 14, after V lost 5 bases and J lost 6 bases. This CDR3 contains 19 residues.

The chain recombines TRBV28 with TRBJ1-1; tentative D call: TRBD1 (5 bases). CDR1 is MDHEN, CDR2 SYDVKM, per germline. The CDR3 is made up of 14 amino acids. The V and J ends lost 5 bases and 3 bases respectively, with 13 bases between them. The CDR3 region has the DNA TGTGCCAGCAGTATTAGGGGCTCGCACACTGAAGCTTTCTTT. Amino acids: CASSIRGSHTEAFF.

The V and J genes are TRBV19 and TRBJ2-5; possibly TRBD1 for D (5 bases). CDR1 LNHDA and CDR2 SQIVND come from the germline V gene (reference sequence). V lost 1 base, J lost 5 bases, and 11 bases lay in between. The CDR3 has 14 residues. CDR3 region: CASSIGNRKETQYF. The CDR3 DNA sequence: TGTGCCAGTAGTATAGGAAACAGGAAGGAGACCCAGTACTTC.

The chain combines TRBV5-4 with TRBJ2-1, with 7 positions matching TRBD2. The trim removed 7 bases at V and 0 bases at J, leaving 13 bases unmatched. The CDR3 spans 17 residues. CDR1 and CDR2 (germline): SGHNT, YYREEE (reference sequence). As DNA, the CDR3 is TGTGCCAGCGTGGGGGGTGCGGGAGCAGGCTCCTACAATGAGCAGTTCTTC. It encodes CASVGGAGAGSYNEQFF.

The V call is TRBV19, the J call TRBJ1-1, with D hard to call. Germline assignment: CDR1 LNHDA and CDR2 SQIVND (reference sequence). The CDR3 has 12 residues. Trimming took 6 bases from V and 0 from J, leaving 5 bases between them. CDR3 sequence (DNA): TGTGCCAGTAGACAGTTGAACACTGAAGCTTTCTTT. Its translation: CASRQLNTEAFF.

The rearrangement links TRBV7-8 to TRBJ1-5; D possibly corresponds to TRBD1 (6 bases). This CDR3 comprises 15 residues. The germline CDR1 and CDR2 sequences are SGHVS and FQNEAQ. Trimming removed 7 bases from V and 3 bases from J, with 16 bases in between. Written as DNA, the CDR3 is TGTGCCAGCATCCAGGGGAGATTTTTCAATCAGCCCCAGCATTTT. It is translated as CASIQGRFFNQPQHF.

The V call is TRBV15, the J call TRBJ1-2; 11 nucleotides match TRBD1. Per germline, CDR1 LNHNV and CDR2 YYDKDF (reference sequence). The junction had 3 bases not matched to a gene; V was cut back by 3 bases and J by 9 bases. This CDR3 region has 13 residues. CDR3 bases: TGTGCCACCAGCAGGAGGACAGGGGGCAGCTACACCTTC. Encoded protein: CATSRRTGGSYTF.

The V gene is TRBV5-1, the J gene TRBJ1-5; D possibly corresponds to TRBD1 (6 bases). With 2 bases removed from V and 0 bases from J, the gap between germline ends came to 9 bases. The CDR3 contains 15 residues. Germline lookup yields CDR1 SGHRS and CDR2 YFSETQ. The CDR3 DNA follows: TGCGCCAGCAGCTTAGGGGGTTATAGCAATCAGCCCCAGCATTTT. Its translation: CASSLGGYSNQPQHF.

This clone is a singleton in its sample. The genes are TRBV4-1 and TRBJ1-5; tentative D call: TRBD1 (6 bases). In germline, CDR1 is MGHRA, CDR2 YSYEKL. The CDR3 totals 16 residues. V was shortened by 0 bases and J by 0 bases, with 9 bases between the two germline ends. CDR3 nucleotide sequence: TGCGCCAGCAGCCAAGAAGGGACATATAGCAATCAGCCCCAGCATTTT. Encoded protein: CASSQEGTYSNQPQHF.

V and J are TRBV2 and TRBJ2-1, with TRBD1 matching over 11 bases. The CDR3 loop spans 13 amino acids. Germline CDR1 is SNHLY and CDR2 is FYNNEI. The V segment lost 10 bases and the J segment 8 bases; nucleotides outside the gene matches: 7. CDR3 sequence reads: CATGQGAWDEQFF. CDR3 coding DNA: TGTGCCACCGGACAGGGGGCATGGGATGAGCAGTTCTTC. The entire variable domain, with the rest obtained from reference TRBV2 and TRBJ2-1, is as follows: EPEVTQTPSHQVTQMGQEVILRCVPISNHLYFYWYRQILGQKVEFLVSFYNNEISEKSEIFDDQFSVERPDGSNFTLKIRSTKLEDSAMYFCATGQGAWDEQFFGPGTRLTVL.

The gene calls are TRBV9 and TRBJ1-2; D uncertain. V lost 0 bases and J 4 bases, leaving 13 bases between the germline ends. Germline V lookup: CDR1 SGDLS, CDR2 YYNGEE. The CDR3 spans 15 residues. The CDR3 sequence: CASSVAEGPGYGYTF. The CDR3, as DNA: TGTGCCAGCAGCGTAGCCGAGGGCCCAGGCTATGGCTACACCTTC. Looking up the rest from reference TRBV9 and TRBJ1-2 gives the full variable domain: DSGVTQTPKHLITATGQRVTLRCSPRSGDLSVYWYQQSLDQGLQFLIQYYNGEERAKGNILERFSAQQFPDLHSELNLSSLELGDSALYFCASSVAEGPGYGYTFGSGTRLTVV.

The gene calls are TRBV7-8 and TRBJ1-1, with 7 bases identical to TRBD1. V shed 8 bases and J 0 bases; nucleotides not matched to a gene: 12. The V gene's germline CDR1 is SGHVS and CDR2 FQNEAQ. CDR3 length: 16 residues. The CDR3 coding sequence is TGTGCCAGCGCTGCTGAACAGGGGTTAATGAACACTGAAGCTTTCTTT. Amino acids: CASAAEQGLMNTEAFF.

The chain joins TRBV28 to TRBJ1-1; D gene ambiguous. The CDR3 is 14 residues long. The ends were cut back, 3 bases at V and 1 base at J, with 9 bases in the middle. Germline V gives CDR1 MDHEN, CDR2 SYDVKM. The CDR3 spells CASSFGHRNTEAFF. CDR3 in DNA: TGTGCCAGCAGTTTTGGCCACCGGAACACTGAAGCTTTCTTT.

The CDR3: CASSDLADTQYF. For the CDR3, the DNA is TGTGCCAGCAGTGACCTTGCAGATACGCAGTATTTT. The chain uses TRBV25-1 and TRBJ2-3, with D unclear. Trimming pared 3 bases from V and 4 bases from J, leaving 5 bases between. Looked up from germline, CDR1 is MGHDK and CDR2 is SYGVNS. The CDR3 is made up of 12 amino acids.

The chain recombines TRBV5-1 with TRBJ1-2; D perhaps matches TRBD1 (5 bases). Germline assignment: CDR1 SGHRS and CDR2 YFSETQ. Trimming took off 2 bases at V and 4 bases at J, with 9 bases between the two ends. The CDR3 loop spans 13 amino acids. The CDR3 here is CASSFQGGYGYTF. The CDR3 DNA reads TGCGCCAGCAGCTTTCAGGGTGGCTATGGCTACACCTTC. The variable domain in full, completed from reference TRBV5-1 and TRBJ1-2, reads KAGVTQTPRYLIKTRGQQVTLSCSPISGHRSVSWYQQTPGQGLQFLFEYFSETQRNKGNFPGRFSGRQFSNSRSEMNVSTLELGDSALYLCASSFQGGYGYTFGSGTRLTVV.

The chain is built from TRBV2 and TRBJ2-7; 10 nucleotides align to TRBD1. J lost 2 bases, V lost 10 bases, and 2 bases had no gene match. Germline CDR1 is SNHLY and CDR2 is FYNNEI. The CDR3 consists of 12 residues. CDR3 protein: CAKGTGAYEQYF. CDR3 bases: TGTGCCAAAGGGACAGGGGCCTACGAGCAGTACTTC.

The chain links TRBV19 to TRBJ2-4; TRBD1 is a possible D gene (6 bases). Trimming cost V 7 bases and J 0 bases, with 22 bases left between them. The CDR3 covers 18 residues. Germline V CDR1 and CDR2: LNHDA, SQIVND (reference sequence). The CDR3 DNA follows: TGTGCCAGTATCCCCGCAACAGGGTGGGACCTAGCCAAAAACATTCAGTACTTC. This gives the protein CASIPATGWDLAKNIQYF.

This clone was picked up one time. CDR3 DNA sequence: TGTGCCAGTAGCCTATCCGGGACAGACTTCACCTACGAGCAGTACTTC. Amino acid sequence: CASSLSGTDFTYEQYF. The genes are TRBV19 and TRBJ2-7; 7 bases agree with TRBD1. The CDR3 is made up of 16 amino acids. The germline CDR1 and CDR2 sequences are LNHDA and SQIVND (reference sequence). The J segment lost 2 bases and the V segment lost 6 bases, leaving 13 bases of the junction unmatched.

The gene calls are TRBV6-1 and TRBJ2-7; tentative D call: TRBD1 (7 bases). This CDR3 spans 14 amino acids. Germline V gene lookup returns CDR1 MNHNS and CDR2 SASEGT. Trimming shortened V by 4 bases and J by 3 bases, and 13 bases separated the two germline ends. The CDR3 coding sequence is TGTGCCAGCAGTGTCTCAGGGGGGATCTACGAGCAGTACTTC. Its translation: CASSVSGGIYEQYF.

This chain uses TRBV7-3 with TRBJ2-1, with D possibly matching TRBD2 (7 bases). Trimming pared 3 bases from V and 8 bases from J, leaving 17 bases between. This CDR3 spans 15 amino acids. Germline V gives CDR1 SGHTA, CDR2 FQGTGA. The DNA of the CDR3 is TGTGCCAGCAGCTTGGGGGGGGGCCAGGTGGATGAGCAGTTCTTC. Translation gives CASSLGGGQVDEQFF.

The J gene is TRBJ2-7, the V gene TRBV10-1; 7 positions match TRBD1. Looked up from germline, CDR1 is WNHNN and CDR2 is SYGVQD (reference sequence). This CDR3 has 13 amino acids. The trim removed 6 bases at V and 3 bases at J, leaving 5 bases unmatched. CDR3: CASSEGAIYEQYF. The DNA for the CDR3 is TGCGCCAGCAGCGAGGGGGCGATCTACGAGCAGTACTTC.

The chain recombines TRBV6-1 with TRBJ2-7, with D perhaps matching TRBD1 (5 bases). This CDR3 spans 13 amino acids. Germline assignment: CDR1 MNHNS and CDR2 SASEGT. Trimming took 6 bases from V and 1 from J, leaving 10 bases between them. This CDR3 reads CASSVYRSYEQYF. In DNA, the CDR3 is TGTGCCAGCAGCGTCTACAGGTCCTACGAGCAGTACTTC.

Only one count was recorded for this clone. This chain connects TRBV4-1 to TRBJ1-2; TRBD1 aligns across 11 bases. The CDR3 spans 18 residues. Losses at the gene ends were 3 bases for V and 4 bases for J; bases not matched to a gene: 13. Germline values: CDR1 MGHRA, CDR2 YSYEKL. CDR3 sequence: CASSHLQDRGRSGYGYTF. In DNA form, the CDR3 reads TGCGCCAGCAGCCATCTCCAGGACAGGGGGCGCTCGGGCTATGGCTACACCTTC.

The chain carries TRBV4-1 and TRBJ2-3; no clear D gene. The CDR3 has 12 residues. Trimming removed 2 bases at V and 6 bases at J, with 6 bases between. Germline V gives CDR1 MGHRA, CDR2 YSYEKL. CDR3 DNA sequence: TGCGCCAGCAGCCAACCTCTGGATACGCAGTATTTT. Protein product: CASSQPLDTQYF.

This chain connects TRBV18 to TRBJ1-5; 7 positions agree with TRBD1. The CDR3 loop spans 16 amino acids. Trimming cost V 5 bases and J 4 bases; bases outside gene matches: 11. Germline lookup yields CDR1 KGHSH and CDR2 LQKENI. The CDR3 DNA reads TGTGCCAGCTCAGGCTCGACAGGGACGGCGAATCAGCCCCAGCATTTT. This codes for CASSGSTGTANQPQHF. The complete variable domain, with remaining parts taken from reference TRBV18 and TRBJ1-5, reads NAGVMQNPRHLVRRRGQEARLRCSPMKGHSHVYWYRQLPEEGLKFMVYLQKENIIDESGMPKERFSAEFPKEGPSILRIQQVVRGDSAAYFCASSGSTGTANQPQHFGDGTRLSIL.

The J gene is TRBJ1-1, the V gene TRBV7-8; D gene unclear. The CDR3 totals 13 residues. CDR1 and CDR2 (germline): SGHVS, FQNEAQ. Trimming pared 5 bases from V and 4 bases from J, leaving 11 bases between. The CDR3 DNA is TGTGCCAGCAGCGGAAGGGAGAGCACTGAAGCTTTCTTT. This sequence encodes CASSGRESTEAFF.